A single T cell receptor beta chain is shown here with its context. This CDR3 region has 15 residues. Germline V gene lookup returns CDR1 MNHNY and CDR2 SVGAGI (reference sequence). The V and J ends lost 2 bases and 4 bases, in that order; junction bases with no gene match: 6. The sample is drawn from a study of T cells in localized non-small cell lung cancer. Produced via immunoSEQ multiplex PCR; TCRdb's table is partial and in-frame only. The sample consists of 40,000 to 55,000 clones, around 81% of them appearing once. This sample comprised peripheral blood mononuclear cells, obtained before any cancer treatment. The gene calls are TRBV6-6 and TRBJ2-3; TRBD1 matches at 7 bases. This receptor was taken from a man aged 35-75 years with stage III lung adenocarcinoma. The CDR3 loop is CASSYRGQNPDTQYF. In nucleotides, the CDR3 is TGTGCCAGCAGTTACCGGGGACAGAACCCAGATACGCAGTATTTT.